The 29 T cell receptor beta chains reported below all come from one sample, sequenced in a study of CD4 T cells in relation to SARS-CoV-2 and coronaviruses. Antigen specificity for these receptors is unknown. Before the COVID-19 pandemic, during about 2010-2018, CD4+ T cells were taken from unexposed donors. The cells were cultured for about 10 days before CD4+ T cells were isolated. The protocol was immunoSEQ multiplex PCR, while the TCRdb copy is restricted to in-frame clones and leaves out a portion. Among some 16,000 clones listed, 65% to 85% were seen once. Sample: CD4+ T cells from PBMCs, cultured in vitro. The receptors come from a human donor in good health.

The V call is TRBV20-1, the J call TRBJ2-1; D gene unclear. Trimming removed 3 bases from V and 0 bases from J, with 15 bases in between. The germline V gene encodes CDR1 DFQATT and CDR2 SNEGSKA (reference sequence). CDR3 length equals 16 residues. The CDR3 spells CSASYGPAHSYNEQFF. CDR3 coding DNA: TGCAGTGCTAGTTATGGACCCGCTCACTCCTACAATGAGCAGTTCTTC.

The V call is TRBV5-6, the J call TRBJ2-1; TRBD2 agrees at 8 bases. Trimming at V came to 4 bases and at J to 8 bases, leaving 14 bases not matched to a gene. The CDR3 length is 16 residues. Germline V gene lookup returns CDR1 SGHDT and CDR2 YYEEEE. The CDR3 DNA sequence: TGTGCCAGCAGCCTTGTAGCGGGAACATCTGTGGATGAGCAGTTCTTC. Protein sequence: CASSLVAGTSVDEQFF.

V and J are TRBV30 and TRBJ2-1; D possibly corresponds to TRBD2 (6 bases). CDR1 is GTSNPN and CDR2 is SVGIG in the germline V gene (reference sequence). V was clipped by 1 base and J by 6 bases, with 10 bases between them. This CDR3 is 13 amino acids long. CDR3 region: CAWSASGFNEQFF. CDR3 in DNA: TGTGCCTGGAGTGCCAGCGGGTTCAATGAGCAGTTCTTC.

J is TRBJ2-1 and V is TRBV2; TRBD2 matches at 14 bases. J gave up 3 bases and V 0 bases, and 10 bases lay outside the gene matches. Germline V lookup: CDR1 SNHLY, CDR2 FYNNEI. CDR3 length: 20 amino acids. The DNA of the CDR3 is TGTGCCAGCAGTGAAGCGCTTGGGACTAGCGGGAGTTCGATCTACAATGAGCAGTTCTTC. Amino acids: CASSEALGTSGSSIYNEQFF.

In DNA form, the CDR3 reads TGCGCCAGCAGCTTGGCCTCAATTCGCGGGAACAATGAGCAGTTCTTC. Translation: CASSLASIRGNNEQFF. This rearrangement joins TRBV5-1 to TRBJ2-1, with D perhaps TRBD2 (6 bases). This CDR3 has 16 residues. The V gene's germline CDR1 is SGHRS and CDR2 YFSETQ. V was pared by 0 bases and J by 5 bases, with 15 bases between.

This clone was recorded once. The chain combines TRBV6-5 with TRBJ1-6; 7 bases are a match to TRBD1. CDR1 is MNHEY and CDR2 is SVGAGI in the germline V gene. CDR3 length: 14 amino acids. Unmatched junction bases numbered 7, after V lost 6 bases and J lost 8 bases. CDR3 loop: CASSSDREYSPLHF. CDR3 DNA: TGTGCCAGCAGCTCCGACAGGGAATATTCACCCCTCCACTTT.

The V gene is TRBV12-3 or TRBV12-4, the J gene TRBJ2-1; D is uncertain. The CDR3 runs to 12 residues. V was clipped by 6 bases and J by 9 bases, with 12 bases between them. This CDR3 reads CASRGVRSEQFF. CDR3 DNA: TGTGCCAGCAGGGGCGTCCGGAGTGAGCAGTTCTTC.

This chain connects TRBV28 to TRBJ2-5, with a possible D match to TRBD2 (6 bases). Germline V gene lookup returns CDR1 MDHEN and CDR2 SYDVKM. With 2 bases removed from V and 5 bases from J, the gap between germline ends came to 12 bases. The CDR3 spans 14 residues. The CDR3 sequence is CASSLVGRWETQYF. In DNA, the CDR3 is TGTGCCAGCAGTTTAGTGGGGAGGTGGGAGACCCAGTACTTC.

The chain employs TRBV11-2 and TRBJ2-6; TRBD1 agrees at 7 bases. Germline CDR1 SGHAT, CDR2 FQNNGV. The CDR3 has 19 amino acids. V was pared by 5 bases and J by 1 base, with 14 bases of the junction left unmatched. The CDR3 protein is CASSLKTGSLASGANVLTF. The CDR3 region has the DNA TGTGCCAGCAGCCTTAAGACAGGGAGTCTGGCATCTGGGGCCAACGTCCTGACTTTC.

The chain joins TRBV10-3 to TRBJ1-2; no reliable D call. The germline V gene encodes CDR1 ENHRY and CDR2 SYGVKD. The CDR3 sequence is 12 residues long. V was clipped by 4 bases and J by 7 bases, with 10 bases between them. The CDR3 spells CAISAGVGGYTF. DNA for the CDR3: TGTGCCATCAGTGCCGGGGTGGGTGGCTACACCTTC.

Only a few counts were recorded for this clone. This rearrangement joins TRBV3-1 (or the pseudogene TRBV3-2) to TRBJ1-2; D gene unclear. CDR1 and CDR2 from the germline V gene are LGHDT and YNNKEL (reference sequence). This CDR3 is 14 amino acids long. V lost 0 bases to trimming and J lost 8 bases, with 13 bases between them. CDR3 nucleotides: TGTGCCAGCAGCCAAGATGTGGATTCGGGCGGCTACACCTTC. Amino acid sequence: CASSQDVDSGGYTF.

This chain joins TRBV6-5 and TRBJ1-1, with a tentative D call TRBD1 (5 bases). Trimming removed 8 bases from V and 2 bases from J, with 9 bases in between. From germline, CDR1 is MNHEY and CDR2 SVGAGI. This CDR3 has 12 amino acids. CDR3: CASRDGNTEAFF. DNA for the CDR3: TGTGCCAGCCGGGACGGTAACACTGAAGCTTTCTTT.

The J gene is TRBJ2-1, the V gene TRBV24-1; 10 bases are shared with TRBD2. Trimming took 3 bases from V and 6 from J; bases not matched to a gene: 7. Looked up from germline, CDR1 is KGHDR and CDR2 is SFDVKD. The CDR3 runs 16 residues. The CDR3 DNA sequence: TGTGCCACCAGTGATCCCAGCGGGAGGGGGGGCAATGAGCAGTTCTTC. Protein product: CATSDPSGRGGNEQFF.

The CDR3 spells CASSYFTDTQYF. CDR3 DNA: TGTGCCAGCAGCTACTTCACAGATACGCAGTATTTT. V gene TRBV11-3 combines with J gene TRBJ2-3; D gene unclear. The CDR3 runs to 12 residues. Germline-derived CDR1 and CDR2 are SGHNT and YENEEA. V was clipped by 4 bases and J by 2 bases, with 4 bases between them. The full variable domain, rest sourced from reference TRBV11-3 and TRBJ2-3, is EAGVVQSPRYKIIEKKQPVAFWCNPISGHNTLYWYLQNLGQGPELLIRYENEEAVDDSQLPKDRFSAERLKGVDSTLKIQPAELGDSAVYLCASSYFTDTQYFGPGTRLTVL.

The chain links TRBV20-1 to TRBJ2-1, with unresolved D. The CDR3 has 13 amino acids. V shed 3 bases and J shed 4 bases, with 10 bases lying between them. Germline values: CDR1 DFQATT, CDR2 SNEGSKA (reference sequence). The CDR3 is CSASMLTYNEQFF. In nucleotides, the CDR3 is TGCAGTGCTAGTATGCTGACGTACAATGAGCAGTTCTTC.

V gene TRBV12-3 or TRBV12-4 combines with J gene TRBJ1-1; D call uncertain. V lost 3 bases and J 7 bases, leaving 12 bases between the germline ends. The CDR3 extends over 13 amino acids. This CDR3 reads CASSFQRGIEAFF. The CDR3 DNA is TGTGCCAGCAGTTTCCAGCGAGGGATTGAAGCTTTCTTT.

CDR3 region: CSVLAGVPYEQYF. CDR3 DNA sequence: TGCAGCGTACTAGCGGGAGTCCCCTACGAGCAGTACTTC. The V gene is TRBV29-1, the J gene TRBJ2-7; TRBD2 agrees at 11 bases. The CDR3 length is 13 residues. CDR1 is SQVTM, CDR2 ANQGSEA, per germline. The junction had 3 bases not matched to a gene; V was cut back by 6 bases and J by 2 bases.

J is TRBJ2-2 and V is TRBV5-1; possibly TRBD1 for D (5 bases). The germline gives CDR1 SGHRS, CDR2 YFSETQ. This CDR3 region has 14 residues. V dropped 5 bases and J dropped 3 bases, with 11 bases sitting between them. DNA of the CDR3: TGCGCCAGCAGACCCGACAGCCACACCGGGGAGCTGTTTTTT. Amino acids: CASRPDSHTGELFF.

The chain recombines TRBV19 with TRBJ2-7, with a possible D match to TRBD1 (5 bases). Germline V gene sequence: CDR1 LNHDA, CDR2 SQIVND (reference sequence). The V end was cut by 2 bases, the J end by 2 bases, with 10 bases between. The CDR3 is made up of 14 amino acids. CDR3 protein: CASSISAGTYEQYF. CDR3 sequence (DNA): TGTGCCAGTAGTATATCGGCAGGGACCTACGAGCAGTACTTC. The variable domain in full, with the rest retrieved from reference TRBV19 and TRBJ2-7, is DGGITQSPKYLFRKEGQNVTLSCEQNLNHDAMYWYRQDPGQGLRLIYYSQIVNDFQKGDIAEGYSVSREKKESFPLTVTSAQKNPTAFYLCASSISAGTYEQYFGPGTRLTVT.

This clone came up a few times. The chain joins TRBV24-1 to TRBJ2-1; D possibly corresponds to TRBD1 (6 bases). Per the germline V gene, CDR1 is KGHDR and CDR2 is SFDVKD. Deletions cut 5 bases from V and 5 bases from J, with 24 bases between. This CDR3 spans 18 amino acids. CDR3 in DNA: TGTGCCACCAGTGTCCCGCCCCAGAATGGGGGCCTTCACAATGAGCAGTTCTTC. Encoded protein: CATSVPPQNGGLHNEQFF.

The chain has TRBV3-1 (or the pseudogene TRBV3-2) and TRBJ1-4; unclear D gene. The CDR3 runs 14 residues. Germline lookup yields CDR1 LGHDT and CDR2 YNNKEL (reference sequence). V lost 7 bases and J 11 bases, leaving 20 bases between the germline ends. The CDR3 region is CASTPRSAFGKLFF. CDR3 nucleotides: TGTGCCAGCACGCCCCGGTCTGCATTTGGGAAACTGTTTTTT.

This rearrangement joins TRBV9 to TRBJ2-2; D remains unclear. The CDR3 is made up of 14 amino acids. Germline V gives CDR1 SGDLS, CDR2 YYNGEE. Trimming cost V 0 bases and J 8 bases, with 11 bases left between them. In DNA, the CDR3 is TGTGCCAGCAGCGTAGTCTCGTCTAGTGGGGAGCTGTTTTTT. Protein sequence: CASSVVSSSGELFF.

V is TRBV9 and J is TRBJ2-7; 8 nucleotides match TRBD2. The ends lost 4 bases at V and 2 bases at J; junction bases unmatched: 5. This CDR3 region has 14 residues. Germline CDR1 is SGDLS and CDR2 is YYNGEE. The CDR3 coding sequence is TGTGCCAGCAGCCGAACTAGCGGCCCCTACGAGCAGTACTTC. This encodes CASSRTSGPYEQYF.

This clone came up once. The chain has TRBV10-1 and TRBJ2-2, with TRBD1 matching over 10 bases. CDR1 and CDR2 from the germline V gene are WNHNN and SYGVQD (reference sequence). V lost 5 bases to trimming and J lost 4 bases; unmatched junction nucleotides: 1. This CDR3 comprises 14 residues. CDR3 DNA sequence: TGCGCCAGCAGTTGGACAGGGGGCACCGGGGAGCTGTTTTTT. It translates to CASSWTGGTGELFF.

Sample share makes this clone medium-sized (0.01 to 0.1%). The gene calls are TRBV27 and TRBJ2-7, with no clear D. From germline, CDR1 is MNHEY and CDR2 SMNVEV (reference sequence). V lost 4 bases to trimming and J lost 0 bases, with 7 bases between them. This CDR3 is built from 13 residues. The CDR3 DNA is TGTGCCAGCAGTTCCCAAAGCTCCTACGAGCAGTACTTC. It yields the protein CASSSQSSYEQYF.

The chain uses TRBV5-4 and TRBJ1-5; D is possibly TRBD1 (6 bases). Trimming shortened V by 0 bases and J by 8 bases, and 9 bases separated the two germline ends. The CDR3 contains 13 residues. Germline V lookup: CDR1 SGHNT, CDR2 YYREEE (reference sequence). CDR3: CASSLGGGKPQHF. In nucleotides, the CDR3 is TGTGCCAGCAGCTTGGGCGGGGGCAAGCCCCAGCATTTT.

This clone was recorded only once. This chain uses TRBV10-3 with TRBJ2-7; TRBD2 matches at 12 bases. From germline, CDR1 is ENHRY and CDR2 SYGVKD. This CDR3 spans 15 amino acids. V trimming: 3 bases; J trimming: 3 bases; junction bases outside the gene matches: 3. CDR3 sequence reads: CAISDRTSGNYEQYF. The DNA of the CDR3 is TGTGCCATCAGTGATAGGACTAGCGGGAACTACGAGCAGTACTTC.

This sequence joins TRBV29-1 and TRBJ2-2, with D possibly TRBD1 on 6 matching bases. Germline V gene lookup returns CDR1 SQVTM and CDR2 ANQGSEA. The ends were cut back, 6 bases at V and 7 bases at J, with 9 bases in the middle. This CDR3 contains 11 residues. CDR3 loop: CSVDSGGELFF. As DNA, the CDR3 is TGCAGCGTGGACAGTGGCGGGGAGCTGTTTTTT.

This clone has more than one count but fewer than ten. The chain links TRBV7-2 to TRBJ1-2; the match to TRBD1 covers 9 bases. After removal of 5 bases from V and 8 bases from J, the junction contained 6 bases not matched to a gene. Germline CDR1 SGHTA, CDR2 FQGNSA. This CDR3 is 13 amino acids long. This CDR3 is CASSVTGGGGYTF. CDR3 nucleotides: TGTGCCAGCAGCGTAACAGGGGGCGGAGGCTACACCTTC.